Below, one T cell receptor (beta chain) is given with its context. What it binds is unknown. The data originate from a study of monozygotic twins with inflammatory bowel disease. After re-calling the 5' RACE reads, TCRdb lists one entry per CDR3 protein, DNA absent. The table for this sample gives approximately 380,000 distinct CDR3 sequences. The germline CDR1 and CDR2 sequences are MGHRA and YSYEKL. CDR3 length: 16 residues. General study results and limits: No discrimination was achieved between different T cell subtypes.

The rearrangement links TRBV4-1 to TRBJ2-3; lacking DNA, the TRBD2 call made by TCRdb goes unchecked. This clonotype was sampled from a human donor with ulcerative colitis or Crohn's disease, or a healthy co-twin of an affected twin (not recorded which). Sequenced material: blood. CDR3 residues: CASSLKGTSGGDTQYF.